This T cell receptor beta chain derives from a study of blood T cell repertoires in COVID-19 (dated by TCRdb to 2018 to 2021). The study in broad terms: The collaborator samples originated in the United States, Italy and Spain and spanned the acute and convalescent phases of COVID-19. Subjects who had been exposed to COVID-19, were actively infected with it, or had recovered from it provided the deeply sampled blood TCRbeta repertoires that made up the dataset. A de-identified subject ID, COVID-19 status, age in years and sex were almost always included in the sample metadata. Where available, HLA class I and class II types were taken from metadata supplied by the sample provider and were not determined by assay-based typing. The material from the prospective study consisted of cDNA or gDNA derived from T cells, B-cell-depleted T cells, or PBMCs. The repertoires were released in a freely available public database intended as a resource for research on the immune response to SARS-CoV-2. The samples were drawn from the first 160 participants of the ongoing ImmuneRACE study and from 950 to 1,500 subjects provided by 6 global collaborators. Overall results and qualifications from the work: Clinical and demographic metadata were provided uncurated, with the amount varying by source and participant.

Germline trimming amounts to 4 bases on V and 5 bases on J, with 3 as the count of junction bases outside the gene matches. The CDR3 measures 13 amino acids from cysteine to phenylalanine. Of the read, only the CDR3 DNA is kept; its 39 bases are in frame from base 1. The germline V gene yields SGHRS for CDR1 and YFSETQ for CDR2. A note on this clone: Its cognate antigen has yet to be identified. No clone much larger than this one lies a single base away; base qualities are absent.

TCRbeta CDR3 regions were amplified from genomic DNA using the immunoSEQ Assay, a bias-controlled multiplex PCR. Turning to the authors' computational methods: Within the assay, amplification of reference gene primers was used to estimate how many nucleated cells each sample contained. Sequence reads were collapsed and filtered to measure the absolute abundance of every unique TCRbeta CDR3 rearrangement. For each sample, productive Simpson clonality was calculated by taking the square root of Simpson's diversity index across productive rearrangements. Entries here come from immuneACCESS through TCRdb and include only in-frame sequences with V and J called. Some clones fail to appear in such tables; in the studies checked, an unresolved V gene covers under half of the shortfall, and the cause of the remainder is unknown. The V and J calls and clone size come from that table; D and trimming were worked out from the DNA. Here the sample has over 350,000 clones; just over 85% occur a single time. About 1.5% of the sample belongs to the ten largest clones.

The collaborating institutions used their own protocols to collect whole blood in K2EDTA tubes. For TCRbeta analysis, collaborators shipped samples in one of three forms: frozen whole blood, isolated PBMCs, or DNA extracted from either of those sample types. The source is a woman aged 25-40 years with active or convalescent COVID-19. The rearrangement joined TRBV5-1 to TRBJ1-2; TRBD1 fits 9 bases in the junction. The sample taken for sequencing was peripheral blood. The DNA sequence is given as TGCGCCAGCAGCGTGGGACAGGGATATGGCTACACCTTC. Its product reads: CASSVGQGYGYTF.